The clone carrying this TCR beta chain was seen a handful of times. The antigen remains unidentified. A multiplex PCR was run with 60 Vbeta primers and 13 Jbeta primers. The assay was immunoSEQ multiplex PCR, and TCRdb's table has in-frame clones only and misses some. In the table there are about 140,000 clones, around 80% of which are singletons. This specimen belongs to a study of cytomegalovirus exposure and HLA in healthy donors. Broader study findings: Association with HLA alleles at 0.05 false discovery rate was found for about 17,000 TCR beta sequences in a later analysis. Analyses of presence and absence presupposed an approximately uniform sequencing depth across donors.

Per the germline V gene, CDR1 is SGHRS and CDR2 is YFSETQ. Trimming cost V 1 base and J 4 bases, with 27 bases left between them. The CDR3 length is 21 residues. As for the donors, each was a healthy bone marrow donor. The sequence derives from a woman aged 40 to 50 in good health and CMV-seronegative. The rearrangement links TRBV5-1 to TRBJ2-6; the D is unclear. Sequenced: PBMCs. This chain's CDR3 is CASSLFLSALVTFPGANVLTF. The CDR3 DNA reads as TGCGCCAGCAGCTTGTTTTTATCTGCGTTAGTGACTTTTCCCGGGGCCAACGTCCTGACTTTC.